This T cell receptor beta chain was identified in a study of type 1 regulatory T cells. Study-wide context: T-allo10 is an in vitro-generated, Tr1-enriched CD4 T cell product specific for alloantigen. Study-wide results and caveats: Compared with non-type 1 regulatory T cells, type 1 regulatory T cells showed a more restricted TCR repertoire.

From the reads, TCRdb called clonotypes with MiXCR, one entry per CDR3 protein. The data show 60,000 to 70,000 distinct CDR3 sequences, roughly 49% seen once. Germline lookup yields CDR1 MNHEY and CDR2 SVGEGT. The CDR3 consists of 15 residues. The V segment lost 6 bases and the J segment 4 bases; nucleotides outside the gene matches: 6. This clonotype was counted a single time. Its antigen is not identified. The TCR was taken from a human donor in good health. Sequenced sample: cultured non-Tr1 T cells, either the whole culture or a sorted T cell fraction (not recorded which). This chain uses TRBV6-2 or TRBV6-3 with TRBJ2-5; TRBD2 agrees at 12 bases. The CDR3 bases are TGTGCCAGCAGCCTTTTGACTAGCGGGAGAGAGACCCAGTACTTC. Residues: CASSLLTSGRETQYF.